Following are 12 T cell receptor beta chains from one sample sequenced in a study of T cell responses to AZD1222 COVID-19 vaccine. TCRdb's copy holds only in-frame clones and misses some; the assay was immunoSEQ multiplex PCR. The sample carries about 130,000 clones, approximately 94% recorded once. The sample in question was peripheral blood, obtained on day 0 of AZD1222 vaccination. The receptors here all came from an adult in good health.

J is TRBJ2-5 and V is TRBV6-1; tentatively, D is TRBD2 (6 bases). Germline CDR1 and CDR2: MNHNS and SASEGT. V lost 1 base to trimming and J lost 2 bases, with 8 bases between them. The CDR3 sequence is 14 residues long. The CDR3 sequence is CASSEGRAQETQYF. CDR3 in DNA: TGTGCCAGCAGTGAAGGGAGGGCTCAAGAGACCCAGTACTTC.

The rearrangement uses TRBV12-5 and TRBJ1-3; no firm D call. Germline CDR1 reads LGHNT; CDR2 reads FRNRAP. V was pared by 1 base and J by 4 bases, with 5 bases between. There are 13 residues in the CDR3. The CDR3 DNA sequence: TGTGCTAGTGGTTTGGGACCAGGAAACACCATATATTTT. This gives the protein CASGLGPGNTIYF.

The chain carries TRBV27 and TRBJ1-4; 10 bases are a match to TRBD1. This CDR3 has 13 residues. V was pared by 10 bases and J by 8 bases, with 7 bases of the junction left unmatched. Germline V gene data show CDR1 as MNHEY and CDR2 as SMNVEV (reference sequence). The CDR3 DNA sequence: TGTGCCACCGCGGACAGGGGGAAAGAAAAACTGTTTTTT. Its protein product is CATADRGKEKLFF.

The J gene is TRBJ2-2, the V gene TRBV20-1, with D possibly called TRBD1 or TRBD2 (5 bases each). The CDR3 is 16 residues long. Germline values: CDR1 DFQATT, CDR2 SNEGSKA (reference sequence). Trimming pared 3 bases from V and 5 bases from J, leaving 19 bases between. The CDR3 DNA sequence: TGCAGTGCTAGTAGCTACGGGACCCCTCAAACCGGGGAGCTGTTTTTT. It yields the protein CSASSYGTPQTGELFF.

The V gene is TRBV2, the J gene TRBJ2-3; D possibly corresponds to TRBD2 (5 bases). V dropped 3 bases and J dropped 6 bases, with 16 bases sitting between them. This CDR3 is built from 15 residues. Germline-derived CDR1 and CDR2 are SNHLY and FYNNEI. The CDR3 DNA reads TGTGCCAGCAGTGATCTAGCAGACTTTATTGATACGCAGTATTTT. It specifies CASSDLADFIDTQYF.

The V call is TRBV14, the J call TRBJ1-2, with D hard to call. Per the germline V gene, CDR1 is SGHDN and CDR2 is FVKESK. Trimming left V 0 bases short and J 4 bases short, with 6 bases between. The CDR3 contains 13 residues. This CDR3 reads CASSQDFGYGYTF. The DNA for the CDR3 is TGTGCCAGCAGCCAAGATTTCGGCTATGGCTACACCTTC.

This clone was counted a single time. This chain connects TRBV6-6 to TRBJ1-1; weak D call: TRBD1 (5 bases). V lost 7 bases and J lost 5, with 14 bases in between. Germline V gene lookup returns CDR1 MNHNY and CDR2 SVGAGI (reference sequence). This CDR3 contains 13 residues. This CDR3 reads CASIQGGRTEAFF. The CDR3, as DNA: TGTGCCAGCATCCAGGGCGGACGAACTGAAGCTTTCTTT.

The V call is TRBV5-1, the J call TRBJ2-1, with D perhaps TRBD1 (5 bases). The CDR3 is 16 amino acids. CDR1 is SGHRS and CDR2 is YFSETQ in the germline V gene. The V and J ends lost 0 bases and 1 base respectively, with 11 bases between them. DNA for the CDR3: TGCGCCAGCAGCTTGGATCCAGGGCTATCCTACAATGAGCAGTTCTTC. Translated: CASSLDPGLSYNEQFF.

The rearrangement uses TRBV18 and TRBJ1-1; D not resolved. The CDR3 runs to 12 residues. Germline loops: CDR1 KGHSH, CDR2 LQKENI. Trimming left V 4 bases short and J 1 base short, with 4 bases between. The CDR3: CASSQPNTEAFF. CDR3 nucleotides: TGTGCCAGCTCACAACCGAACACTGAAGCTTTCTTT.

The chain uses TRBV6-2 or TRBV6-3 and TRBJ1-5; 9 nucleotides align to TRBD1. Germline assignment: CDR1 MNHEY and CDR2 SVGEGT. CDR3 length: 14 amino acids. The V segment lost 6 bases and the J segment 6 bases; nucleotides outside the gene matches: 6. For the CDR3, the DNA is TGTGCCAGCAGCCCAGGACAGGGGATTCAGCCCCAGCATTTT. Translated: CASSPGQGIQPQHF.

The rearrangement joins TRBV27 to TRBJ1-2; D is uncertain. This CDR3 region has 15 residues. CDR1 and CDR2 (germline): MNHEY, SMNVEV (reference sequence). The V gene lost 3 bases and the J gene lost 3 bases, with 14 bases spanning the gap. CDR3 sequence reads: CASSLVPGTDYGYTF. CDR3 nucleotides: TGTGCCAGCAGTTTGGTCCCTGGCACGGACTATGGCTACACCTTC.

CDR3 region: CASSRRTGRNSPLHF. The DNA for the CDR3 is TGTGCCAGCAGCCGGAGGACAGGGCGCAATTCACCCCTCCACTTT. This chain links TRBV28 with TRBJ1-6, with TRBD1 matching 8 bases. J was trimmed by 7 bases and V by 6 bases; bases with no gene match: 8. Germline V lookup: CDR1 MDHEN, CDR2 SYDVKM. This CDR3 has 15 residues.